This T cell receptor (beta chain) stems from a study of shared clonotypes between healthy human individuals (dated by TCRdb to about 2020). Some background on the complete study: The cohort comprised a couple of women and three men aged 18 to 49 years. Per donor, leukapheresis produced somewhere between about 0.94 and 9 billion PBMCs. The study deeply sequenced blood TCR repertoires of five healthy adults to estimate repertoire size and the extent of clonotype sharing between individuals. Different laboratories and diverse techniques were used to prepare libraries and sequence TCR repertoires, to increase sequencing depth and limit assay-specific biases. For each donor, three plates each were used for CD4 naive and CD4 memory, two plates were used for CD8 naive, and one plate was used for CD8 memory.

The donors were healthy, HIV-negative adults with no recently reported acute infections or vaccinations. All donors were Caucasian adults living in Nashville, Tennessee, USA. CD4+ T cells were enriched through magnetic negative selection, after which naive cells were positively selected on CD45RA and the remaining negative fraction served as the memory subset. After blood collection by leukapheresis, PBMCs were isolated using Ficoll-Histopaque density gradient centrifugation and then cryopreserved in the vapor phase of liquid nitrogen. Purity and quantity of every magnetically sorted T cell population were checked by analytical flow cytometry. Genomic DNA was isolated from each sorted fraction and quantified by UV absorbance on a Nanodrop 2000c. What the research found in general, with its limitations: Pairwise subsampling indicated that sequencing depth was expected to affect the degree of clonotype sharing among donors. Rarefaction of sorted-subset datasets indicated incomplete sequencing despite the large sequencing depth. Higher generation probabilities were observed for clonotypes shared by all four sorted-subset donors than for non-shared clonotypes. Because the study included a small number of donors, the genetic and exposure-history diversity represented was limited. Sampling was restricted to blood, and TCR repertoires in tissues likely differ from the TCR repertoires found in blood. Sharing across a few donors was observed for roughly 5.4% of naive CD4, 3% to 3.5% of naive CD8, about 2.5% of memory CD4, and about 0.4% of memory CD8 clonotypes. Naive subsets generally had larger estimated clonotype richness than memory subsets.

On this clone: Its antigen remains undetermined. Base quality data are lacking; no much larger clone is found one base away.

From its cysteine to its phenylalanine, the CDR3 spans 16 amino acids. Only the CDR3 portion is preserved as DNA: 48 bases, with reading frame beginning at the first base. The germline V gene (reference sequence) gives CDR1 as MNHNY and CDR2 as SVGAGI. Trimming leaves V shorter by 2 bases and J shorter by 1 base, with the junction holding 6 bases beyond the gene matches. Using the deep immunoSEQ assay, multiplex PCR amplified TCR CDR3 regions from genomic DNA. For each cell subset, the extracted genomic DNA was distributed evenly across all wells of several immunoSEQ 96-well plates, and each plate served as one replicate. For sorted subsets, each replicate PCR was loaded with approximately 190 ng genomic DNA, equivalent to approximately 27,000 T cell genomes. Purified libraries were measured with a Qubit 3.0 fluorometer, size-checked on a Bioanalyzer 2100, and measured again with the KAPA Library Quantification kit. Every immunoSEQ 96-well plate was sequenced on a separate single-read 150-cycle Illumina NextSeq 550 flow cell. The study's own analysis went as follows. Because the immunoSEQ output included only junctional sequences and no quality scores, the filtering could not be the same as the filtering used for full-length reads. To assign V/J genes and CDR3, sequences were annotated using PyIR, a Python wrapper for IgBLAST v1.9, with IMGT germline references. Reads were removed for weak V/J assignments (E-value above 1e-6), missing CDR3, stop codons, out-of-frame junctions, or ambiguous translated residues. V3J clonotypes were defined as sequences sharing the same inferred V gene, J gene, and CDR3 amino acid sequence. To compute the percentage overlap between repertoires, the number of shared unique clonotypes was divided by the size of the smaller repertoire. Three approaches were used to assess repertoire richness: RTK rarefaction, the Chao1 estimator, and Recon v2.1 estimates of unobserved clonotypes. OLGA was used to compute generation probabilities for all TCRbeta clonotypes that the gDNA method yielded from a handful of donors. Imported from immuneACCESS, the table was reduced by TCRdb to in-frame sequences with V and J called. These copies leave out some clones; in studies compared against another copy, an unresolved V gene accounts for under half, and the cause of the remainder is not known. V and J calls and clone size are as listed in that table; D and trimming were resolved from the DNA. Present in this sample are more than 900,000 clones, about 84% of which were seen just once. Of the sample, 0.6% to 0.7% is held by the ten largest clones.

The rearrangement joined TRBV6-6 to TRBJ1-1; 8 central nucleotides agree with TRBD1. Sequenced sample: memory CD4+ T cells from PBMCs. The meaning of the sample's cell subset or site label: CD45RA-negative fraction. This clonotype originated in a man younger than 35 in good health. Some clones in this sample may be carry-over from other donors' samples. The DNA reads as follows: TGTGCCAGCAGTTACAGGATACAGGGGGAGAACACTGAAGCTTTCTTT. This is translated as CASSYRIQGENTEAFF.